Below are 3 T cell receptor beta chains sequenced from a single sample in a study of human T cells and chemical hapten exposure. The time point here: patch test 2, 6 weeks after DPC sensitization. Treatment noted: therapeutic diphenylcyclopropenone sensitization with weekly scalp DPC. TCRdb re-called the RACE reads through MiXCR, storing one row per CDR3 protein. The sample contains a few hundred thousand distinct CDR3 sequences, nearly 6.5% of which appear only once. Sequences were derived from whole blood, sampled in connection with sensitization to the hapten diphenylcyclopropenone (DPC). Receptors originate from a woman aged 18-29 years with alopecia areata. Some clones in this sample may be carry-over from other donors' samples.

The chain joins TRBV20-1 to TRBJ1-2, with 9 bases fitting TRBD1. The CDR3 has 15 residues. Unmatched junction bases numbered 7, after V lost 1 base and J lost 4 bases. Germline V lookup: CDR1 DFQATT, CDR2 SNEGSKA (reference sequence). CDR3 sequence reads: CSARVPGQGGYGYTF. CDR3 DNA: TGCAGTGCTAGAGTCCCGGGACAGGGTGGCTATGGCTACACCTTC.

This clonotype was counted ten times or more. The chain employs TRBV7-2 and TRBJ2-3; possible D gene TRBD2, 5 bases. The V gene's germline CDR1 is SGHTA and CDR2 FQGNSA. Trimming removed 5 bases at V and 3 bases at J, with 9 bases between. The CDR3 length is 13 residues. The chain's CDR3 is CASSPRRTDTQYF. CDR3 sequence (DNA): TGTGCCAGCAGCCCCCGGAGGACAGATACGCAGTATTTT. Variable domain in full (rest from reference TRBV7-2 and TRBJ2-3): GAGVSQSPSNKVTEKGKDVELRCDPISGHTALYWYRQSLGQGLEFLIYFQGNSAPDKSGLPSDRFSAERTGGSVSTLTIQRTQQEDSAVYLCASSPRRTDTQYFGPGTRLTVL.

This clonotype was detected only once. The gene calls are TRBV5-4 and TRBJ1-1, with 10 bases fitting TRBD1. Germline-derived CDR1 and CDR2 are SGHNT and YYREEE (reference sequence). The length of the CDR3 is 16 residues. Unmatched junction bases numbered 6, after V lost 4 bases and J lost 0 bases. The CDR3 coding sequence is TGTGCCAGCAGCCTGGGACAGGGGAACCTGAACACTGAAGCTTTCTTT. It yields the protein CASSLGQGNLNTEAFF.